This is a list of T cell receptor beta chains from one sample in a study of cytomegalovirus exposure and HLA in healthy donors. Sequenced by immunoSEQ multiplex PCR; TCRdb stores in-frame clones only, minus some. The sample yields some 130,000 clones, about 73% seen once. The sample consisted of PBMCs. These receptor sequences come from a woman aged 25 to 39 in good health and CMV-seropositive. CDR3s leave out the opening cysteine and the closing phenylalanine or tryptophan. Fields, in order: V gene, J gene, clone size, CDR3 protein. Only some rows state a clone size, as once, few, many or a class for expanded clones.

V: TRBV5-1
J: TRBJ2-7
size: NA
CDR3: ASSSILQGARYEQY

V: TRBV7-9
J: TRBJ2-2
size: once
CDR3: ASSPRTGGGELF

V: TRBV7-6
J: TRBJ2-3
size: NA
CDR3: ASSHGGPLSGVSTDTQY

V: TRBV5-1
J: TRBJ2-7
size: NA
CDR3: ASSFGGHYEQY

V: TRBV10-3
J: TRBJ1-2
size: NA
CDR3: AIGSRGAAGYT

V: TRBV2
J: TRBJ2-3
size: NA
CDR3: ASSEALLEGLVTDTQY

V: TRBV5-1
J: TRBJ1-2
size: NA
CDR3: ASSLVQGNYGYT

V: TRBV28
J: TRBJ1-4
size: NA
CDR3: ASSSLYRAPVEKLF

V: TRBV6-5
J: TRBJ1-2
size: NA
CDR3: ASSTTDTRSYT

V: TRBV29-1
J: TRBJ1-2
size: few
CDR3: SARGATNYGYT

V: TRBV7-9
J: TRBJ1-1
size: NA
CDR3: ASSLGGMGTEAF

V: TRBV4-3
J: TRBJ1-6
size: NA
CDR3: ASSQASNSPLH

V: TRBV2
J: TRBJ2-1
size: NA
CDR3: ATRGNWDNEQF

V: TRBV10-3
J: TRBJ2-3
size: NA
CDR3: AISGKEEVVDTQY

V: TRBV28
J: TRBJ1-5
size: few
CDR3: ASGGRNFYSNQPQH

V: TRBV7-2
J: TRBJ2-7
size: NA
CDR3: ASSHRAEQY

V: TRBV28
J: TRBJ1-5
size: few
CDR3: ASSQTGAGQPQH

V: TRBV5-4
J: TRBJ2-1
size: NA
CDR3: ASSPGGSGTYNEQF

V: TRBV5-4
J: TRBJ2-7
size: few
CDR3: ASSSGGSYEQY

V: TRBV6-1
J: TRBJ1-3
size: NA
CDR3: ASLSESAGNTIY

V: TRBV6-5
J: TRBJ1-3
size: NA
CDR3: ASSEETGNTIY

V: TRBV4-3
J: TRBJ1-4
size: NA
CDR3: ASSQEPPLRGSTVGEKLF

V: TRBV19
J: TRBJ1-6
size: NA
CDR3: ASSSPGSSYNSPLH

V: TRBV6-5
J: TRBJ1-6
size: NA
CDR3: ASRNNRDSPLH

V: TRBV19
J: TRBJ2-1
size: NA
CDR3: ASSIGQGSNNEQF

V: TRBV2
J: TRBJ2-3
size: NA
CDR3: ASVYGTDTQY

V: TRBV5-5
J: TRBJ1-1
size: NA
CDR3: ASSSGQGSEAF

V: TRBV4-1
J: TRBJ1-2
size: NA
CDR3: ASSRGQLSPHYGYT

V: TRBV6-1
J: TRBJ1-1
size: NA
CDR3: ASSGGLGVEAF

V: TRBV27
J: TRBJ2-7
size: NA
CDR3: ASSFLAGAAYEQY

V: TRBV5-6
J: TRBJ1-1
size: NA
CDR3: ASSQKSPGTEAF

V: TRBV2
J: TRBJ1-1
size: NA
CDR3: ASSDSGTEAF

V: TRBV11-3
J: TRBJ2-5
size: NA
CDR3: ASSFSGEGAQY

V: TRBV5-5
J: TRBJ1-2
size: NA
CDR3: ASSITTGGAGYGYT

V: TRBV7-3
J: TRBJ2-2
size: NA
CDR3: ASSPTWGTTGTGELF

V: TRBV13
J: TRBJ2-1
size: NA
CDR3: ASSWASGNEQF

V: TRBV11-3
J: TRBJ2-1
size: NA
CDR3: ASSFGLAAYNEQF

V: TRBV5-1
J: TRBJ2-7
size: once
CDR3: ASSLGQGPGDEQY

V: TRBV5-4
J: TRBJ2-2
size: NA
CDR3: ASSYRGGTGELF

V: TRBV4-3
J: TRBJ2-1
size: few
CDR3: ASSHSGGGGEQF